Presented here are 21 T cell receptor beta chains from one specimen sequenced in a study of CD8 T cells in Susac syndrome. With random hexamers, 0.5 to 1 ug RNA was reverse transcribed. TCRdb independently ran MiXCR on the immunoSEQ multiplex PCR reads; one entry per CDR3 protein. The data contain approximately 190,000 distinct CDR3 sequences, around 93% of them singletons. Sequenced: CD8+ T cells from PBMCs. The receptors shown here come from a human donor with Susac syndrome.

V is TRBV25-1 and J is TRBJ1-5; maybe TRBD1 (6 bases). Germline V gives CDR1 MGHDK, CDR2 SYGVNS. This CDR3 contains 14 residues. V was pared by 2 bases and J by 6 bases, with 11 bases between. The CDR3 DNA follows: TGTGCCAGCAGTGAAGGGGGGCCTAGTCAGCCCCAGCATTTT. As protein: CASSEGGPSQPQHF. The variable domain in full, with the rest retrieved from reference TRBV25-1 and TRBJ1-5, is EADIYQTPRYLVIGTGKKITLECSQTMGHDKMYWYQQDPGMELHLIHYSYGVNSTEKGDLSSESTVSRIRTEHFPLTLESARPSHTSQYLCASSEGGPSQPQHFGDGTRLSIL.

The rearrangement joins TRBV7-9 to TRBJ2-1, with D possibly matching TRBD2 (6 bases). The length of the CDR3 is 13 residues. The germline CDR1 and CDR2 sequences are SEHNR and FQNEAQ (reference sequence). The V and J ends lost 8 bases and 8 bases respectively, with 16 bases between them. This CDR3 reads CASQGLGIDEQFF. CDR3 DNA sequence: TGTGCCAGCCAGGGACTGGGAATCGATGAGCAGTTCTTC.

In this sample, this clonotype turned up a few times. The chain combines TRBV27 with TRBJ2-6; D remains ambiguous. The CDR3 length is 13 residues. Germline CDR1 and CDR2: MNHEY and SMNVEV (reference sequence). V gave up 3 bases and J gave up 8 bases, with 8 bases separating them. Written as DNA, the CDR3 is TGTGCCAGCAGTTTCCCGGAGTCCAACGTCCTGACTTTC. This encodes CASSFPESNVLTF.

The J gene is TRBJ2-3, the V gene TRBV25-1; D gene ambiguous. Trimming took off 3 bases at V and 9 bases at J, with 13 bases between the two ends. The CDR3 totals 13 residues. The germline gives CDR1 MGHDK, CDR2 SYGVNS. The CDR3: CASSEEQIITQYF. The CDR3 DNA is TGTGCCAGCAGTGAGGAACAGATAATAACGCAGTATTTT.

The chain uses TRBV30 and TRBJ2-7; D perhaps matches TRBD1 (6 bases). CDR1 and CDR2 (germline): GTSNPN, SVGIG (reference sequence). The V and J ends lost 3 bases and 4 bases respectively, with 10 bases between them. The CDR3 length is 12 residues. CDR3 loop: CAWSIGGYEQYF. The CDR3 bases are TGTGCCTGGAGCATAGGGGGTTACGAGCAGTACTTC.

This chain connects TRBV12-3 or TRBV12-4 to TRBJ2-1; D perhaps matches TRBD1 (6 bases). Trimming removed 7 bases at V and 11 bases at J, with 12 bases between. The CDR3 is 11 residues long. CDR3 sequence reads: CASNDGTKQFF. In nucleotides, the CDR3 is TGTGCCAGCAACGACGGGACAAAGCAGTTCTTC.

The J gene is TRBJ1-5, the V gene TRBV20-1; no clear D. Trimming shortened V by 0 bases and J by 5 bases, and 17 bases separated the two germline ends. The CDR3 covers 16 residues. The germline CDR1 and CDR2 sequences are DFQATT and SNEGSKA (reference sequence). The CDR3 DNA reads TGCAGTGCTAGAGATGGGGTAGGCACGATAGATCAGCCCCAGCATTTT. It codes for CSARDGVGTIDQPQHF.

The V gene is TRBV2, the J gene TRBJ1-4; unclear D gene. The CDR3 consists of 14 residues. The germline CDR1 and CDR2 sequences are SNHLY and FYNNEI. Deletions cut 3 bases from V and 5 bases from J, with 10 bases between. The CDR3 sequence: CASSDRNQNEKLFF. DNA of the CDR3: TGTGCCAGCAGTGACAGGAATCAGAATGAAAAACTGTTTTTT.

The rearrangement joins TRBV4-1 to TRBJ2-7; TRBD2 agrees at 10 bases. The germline V gene encodes CDR1 MGHRA and CDR2 YSYEKL. This CDR3 contains 16 residues. V was pared by 3 bases and J by 7 bases, with 12 bases of the junction left unmatched. The CDR3 DNA follows: TGCGCCAGCAGCCAGGAACCTAGCGGGGGAGGATGGGAGCAGTACTTC. Protein product: CASSQEPSGGGWEQYF.

The rearrangement joins TRBV9 to TRBJ1-2, with a weak D call TRBD1 (6 bases). Per the germline V gene, CDR1 is SGDLS and CDR2 is YYNGEE. V was cut by 4 bases and J by 13 bases, with 20 bases left in between. This CDR3 has 13 amino acids. CDR3 in amino acids: CASSMGDILNPTF. The CDR3 nucleotides are TGTGCCAGCAGCATGGGGGACATCTTAAATCCCACCTTC.

This clonotype was recorded only once. The chain recombines TRBV28 with TRBJ2-6; D ambiguous. V lost 5 bases to trimming and J lost 3 bases, with 11 bases between them. The CDR3 has 15 residues. Germline loops: CDR1 MDHEN, CDR2 SYDVKM. DNA for the CDR3: TGTGCCAGCAGTCTCCGACTTGGTGGGGCCAACGTCCTGACTTTC. Protein product: CASSLRLGGANVLTF.

The chain carries TRBV9 and TRBJ1-2, with 7 bases lining up with TRBD1. The CDR3 is 15 residues long. Per germline, CDR1 SGDLS and CDR2 YYNGEE. Unmatched junction bases numbered 7, after V lost 3 bases and J lost 2 bases. This chain's CDR3 is CASSARGGTNYGYTF. As DNA, the CDR3 is TGTGCCAGCAGCGCAAGAGGGGGCACCAACTATGGCTACACCTTC.

The genes are TRBV20-1 and TRBJ2-5; perhaps TRBD1 as D (5 bases). Germline V CDR1 and CDR2: DFQATT, SNEGSKA (reference sequence). The CDR3 covers 14 residues. Trimming took 2 bases from V and 1 from J, leaving 11 bases between them. As DNA, the CDR3 is TGCAGTGCTAGAAGTCCCCAGGGCCAAGAGACCCAGTACTTC. Translating gives CSARSPQGQETQYF.

V and J are TRBV6-5 and TRBJ2-2; no firm D call. CDR1 and CDR2 from the germline V gene are MNHEY and SVGAGI. The V end lost 2 bases, the J end lost 3 bases, and 4 bases lay between the germline ends. The CDR3 sequence is 13 residues long. CDR3: CASSYPYTGELFF. The DNA of the CDR3 is TGTGCCAGCAGTTACCCCTACACCGGGGAGCTGTTTTTT.

The chain is built from TRBV4-1 and TRBJ2-2; perhaps TRBD1 as D (6 bases). This CDR3 has 15 amino acids. V was clipped by 2 bases and J by 2 bases, with 9 bases between them. CDR1 and CDR2 (germline): MGHRA, YSYEKL. The CDR3 DNA reads TGCGCCAGCAGCCAAACCGGGACAAACACCGGGGAGCTGTTTTTT. This gives the protein CASSQTGTNTGELFF.

This rearrangement joins TRBV12-3 or TRBV12-4 to TRBJ1-5; 10 bases are a match to TRBD1. CDR3 length: 15 residues. V dropped 5 bases and J dropped 5; count of bases not matched to a gene: 6. The DNA for the CDR3 is TGTGCCAGCAGTACCCCCGGGACAGGGGATCAGCCCCAGCATTTT. It codes for CASSTPGTGDQPQHF.

J is TRBJ1-1 and V is TRBV21-1; TRBD1 is the table's D call and was not checked against the DNA. TRBV21-1 corresponds to a pseudogene. This CDR3 spans 19 amino acids. DNA for the CDR3: TGTGCCAGCAGCAAAGAGTATGGCAGGGAGAAGCTCATGAACACTGAAGCTTTCTTT. The encoded protein is CASSKEYGREKLMNTEAFF.

This chain joins TRBV7-3 and TRBJ2-5; D may correspond to TRBD1 or TRBD2 (6 bases each). The CDR3 is 14 amino acids. Deletions cut 4 bases from V and 3 bases from J, with 12 bases between. Germline loops: CDR1 SGHTA, CDR2 FQGTGA. For the CDR3, the DNA is TGTGCCAGCAGCTACAGGGAGGAGGAAGAGACCCAGTACTTC. It translates to CASSYREEEETQYF. The full variable domain, its missing parts supplied by reference TRBV7-3 and TRBJ2-5, is GAGVSQTPSNKVTEKGKYVELRCDPISGHTALYWYRQSLGQGPEFLIYFQGTGAADDSGLPNDRFFAVRPEGSVSTLKIQRTERGDSAVYLCASSYREEEETQYFGPGTRLLVL.

V gene TRBV6-4 combines with J gene TRBJ2-7, with D unresolved. Trimming took off 5 bases at V and 7 bases at J, with 6 bases between the two ends. Germline CDR1 and CDR2: MRHNA and SNTAGT. The CDR3 is made up of 10 amino acids. DNA of the CDR3: TGTGCCAGCAGTTGTGGGGAGCAGTACTTC. Residues: CASSCGEQYF.

The chain uses TRBV20-1 and TRBJ2-5; 10 bases agree with TRBD2. CDR1 and CDR2 (germline): DFQATT, SNEGSKA (reference sequence). CDR3 length: 15 residues. Trimming removed 2 bases from V and 5 bases from J; junction bases left unmatched: 8. CDR3 DNA sequence: TGCAGTGCTAGAAGGCTAGCGGGAGTCTATGAGACCCAGTACTTC. Protein product: CSARRLAGVYETQYF.

The V gene is TRBV30, the J gene TRBJ2-7; D is unresolved. The germline V gene has CDR1 GTSNPN and CDR2 SVGIG (reference sequence). The CDR3 runs to 14 residues. Between the trimmed V and J ends, which lost 5 bases and 3 bases, there was a span of 17 bases. This CDR3 reads CAWLLTGSHYEQYF. The CDR3 DNA reads TGTGCCTGGCTCTTGACCGGGTCCCACTACGAGCAGTACTTC.